This T cell receptor beta chain was captured in a study of T cell responses to AZD1222 COVID-19 vaccine. Looked up from germline, CDR1 is MGHDK and CDR2 is SYGVNS. There are 13 residues in the CDR3. V gave up 6 bases and J gave up 7 bases, with 10 bases separating them. Generated by immunoSEQ multiplex PCR, the TCRdb table keeps only in-frame clones and is missing some. The repertoire holds approximately 92,000 clones, with 85% to 90% as singletons. This clone was seen once. This receptor was obtained from an adult in good health. Sequenced material: peripheral blood, taken on day 0 of AZD1222 vaccination. The chain uses TRBV25-1 and TRBJ1-6, with a possible D match to TRBD1 (6 bases). DNA for the CDR3: TGTGCCAGCAGCTTAACAGGGAATTCACCCCTCCACTTT. This encodes CASSLTGNSPLHF. The complete variable domain, with remaining parts taken from reference TRBV25-1 and TRBJ1-6, reads EADIYQTPRYLVIGTGKKITLECSQTMGHDKMYWYQQDPGMELHLIHYSYGVNSTEKGDLSSESTVSRIRTEHFPLTLESARPSHTSQYLCASSLTGNSPLHFGNGTRLTVT.